Presented here are 23 T cell receptor beta chains from one specimen sequenced in a study of blood T cell repertoires in COVID-19. Libraries were prepared by immunoSEQ multiplex PCR; TCRdb keeps only in-frame clonotypes and omits some of them. The sample lists roughly 150,000 clones; about four fifths were seen once. The sequencing input was peripheral blood. All receptors derive from a woman aged 80 or over with COVID-19, enrolled during active disease.

The chain combines TRBV6-5 with TRBJ2-7; a weak D match, TRBD2 (6 bases). The germline V and J ends were trimmed by 5 bases and 3 bases, with 17 bases remaining between them. CDR3 length: 15 amino acids. Germline assignment: CDR1 MNHEY and CDR2 SVGAGI. CDR3 coding DNA: TGTGCCAGCAGTCGCGCGGGCCAGGGAGGCTACGAGCAGTACTTC. Its protein is CASSRAGQGGYEQYF.

The genes are TRBV15 and TRBJ2-7; the D is unclear. The CDR3 loop spans 12 amino acids. V was pared by 2 bases and J by 2 bases, with 4 bases between. Germline CDR1 LNHNV, CDR2 YYDKDF (reference sequence). The CDR3 DNA follows: TGTGCCACCAGCAGATCAGCCTACGAGCAGTACTTC. Translation: CATSRSAYEQYF.

As DNA, the CDR3 is TGCGCCAGCAGCCTGCTAGGTCCCCAAGAGACCCAGTACTTC. As protein: CASSLLGPQETQYF. V and J are TRBV5-1 and TRBJ2-5; D unresolved. CDR3 size: 14 residues. The V end was cut by 4 bases, the J end by 1 base, with 11 bases between. Germline V gene sequence: CDR1 SGHRS, CDR2 YFSETQ.

This sequence joins TRBV18 and TRBJ2-5; tentatively, D is TRBD2 (6 bases). The CDR3 length is 14 residues. In germline, CDR1 is KGHSH, CDR2 LQKENI. The V end was cut by 2 bases, the J end by 4 bases, with 11 bases between. The CDR3 spells CASSPFQGLETQYF. CDR3 sequence (DNA): TGTGCCAGCTCACCATTCCAGGGACTAGAGACCCAGTACTTC.

This chain joins TRBV9 and TRBJ2-1; a weak D match, TRBD1 (5 bases). Trimming left V 4 bases short and J 4 bases short, with 15 bases between. Germline V lookup: CDR1 SGDLS, CDR2 YYNGEE. The CDR3 has 15 amino acids. The CDR3 region is CASSSQGGIYNEQFF. For the CDR3, the DNA is TGTGCCAGCAGCTCCCAGGGTGGGATATACAATGAGCAGTTCTTC.

The chain couples TRBV27 to TRBJ2-1; no clear D. V was trimmed by 5 bases and J by 1 base, leaving 9 bases between them. Germline assignment: CDR1 MNHEY and CDR2 SMNVEV (reference sequence). The length of the CDR3 is 14 residues. CDR3 sequence (DNA): TGTGCCAGCAGTCCACCCGGGTCCTACAATGAGCAGTTCTTC. It encodes CASSPPGSYNEQFF.

The genes are TRBV5-1 and TRBJ2-1, with 8 nucleotides matching TRBD2. From germline, CDR1 is SGHRS and CDR2 YFSETQ. The V gene end was trimmed by 4 bases and the J gene end by 1 base; junction bases not matched to a gene: 4. This CDR3 has 15 amino acids. CDR3 loop: CASSALAGSYNEQFF. The CDR3, as DNA: TGCGCCAGCAGCGCCTTAGCGGGGTCCTACAATGAGCAGTTCTTC.

The CDR3 sequence: CASSHAGLAGGLTSTDTQYF. For the CDR3, the DNA is TGTGCCAGCAGCCATGCTGGACTAGCGGGAGGGTTAACTAGCACAGATACGCAGTATTTT. The V and J genes are TRBV4-2 and TRBJ2-3; 15 positions agree with TRBD2. Looked up from germline, CDR1 is LGHNA and CDR2 is YNFKEQ. This CDR3 is 20 amino acids long. J was trimmed by 0 bases and V by 3 bases; bases with no gene match: 10.

The chain is built from TRBV5-4 and TRBJ2-5; 10 nucleotides align to TRBD2. CDR3 length: 17 residues. J lost 5 bases, V lost 0 bases, and 10 bases had no gene match. Germline assignment: CDR1 SGHNT and CDR2 YYREEE (reference sequence). The CDR3 region is CASSLEASGSSRETQYF. The DNA of the CDR3 is TGTGCCAGCAGCTTGGAGGCTAGCGGGAGTTCTAGGGAGACCCAGTACTTC.

CDR3 nucleotide sequence: TGTGCCAGCAGGGACCTGACAGGGACTCGAGGCTACACCTTC. This translates into CASRDLTGTRGYTF. The rearrangement joins TRBV6-5 to TRBJ1-2; 7 nucleotides align to TRBD1. The CDR3 is 14 residues long. J was trimmed by 8 bases and V by 6 bases; bases with no gene match: 12. Germline V gives CDR1 MNHEY, CDR2 SVGAGI.

V gene TRBV6-2 or TRBV6-3 combines with J gene TRBJ1-6; 8 bases agree with TRBD1. The CDR3 is 15 residues long. With 4 bases clipped from V and 7 bases from J, the junction kept 6 bases outside the gene matches. Germline V gene lookup returns CDR1 MNHEY and CDR2 SVGEGT. The CDR3 sequence is CASSWTGIGNSPLHF. The CDR3 DNA reads as TGTGCCAGCAGTTGGACAGGGATCGGCAATTCACCCCTCCACTTT.

This rearrangement joins TRBV7-9 to TRBJ2-7; TRBD1 matches at 12 bases. The ends lost 6 bases at V and 2 bases at J; junction bases unmatched: 8. Per the germline V gene, CDR1 is SEHNR and CDR2 is FQNEAQ (reference sequence). This CDR3 comprises 16 residues. The CDR3 DNA is TGTGCCAGCAGTCCGACCGGGACAGGGGGCCCCTACGAGCAGTACTTC. It translates to CASSPTGTGGPYEQYF.

This clone appeared once. The chain carries TRBV7-3 and TRBJ2-3; 7 nucleotides agree with TRBD2. The V and J ends lost 2 bases and 0 bases, in that order; junction bases with no gene match: 5. Looked up from germline, CDR1 is SGHTA and CDR2 is FQGTGA. The CDR3 has 16 amino acids. Here the CDR3 DNA reads TGTGCCAGCAGCTTACACGGGGGGATTAGCACAGATACGCAGTATTTT. The encoded protein is CASSLHGGISTDTQYF.

The chain links TRBV6-4 to TRBJ1-2; D gene uncertain. Germline V gene sequence: CDR1 MRHNA, CDR2 SNTAGT. The V and J ends lost 0 bases and 6 bases respectively, with 5 bases between them. The CDR3 runs 12 residues. The CDR3 nucleotides read TGTGCCAGCAGTGACTCGACTCATGGCTACACCTTC. This gives the protein CASSDSTHGYTF.

V and J are TRBV6-5 and TRBJ1-1, with a weak D call TRBD1 (6 bases). Trimming stripped 4 bases from V and 11 bases from J, with 14 bases between. Germline CDR1 is MNHEY and CDR2 is SVGAGI. The CDR3 consists of 12 residues. CDR3 DNA: TGTGCCAGCAGTTTTACAGGGCAAGGGGCTTTCTTT. It yields the protein CASSFTGQGAFF.

The rearrangement joins TRBV7-9 to TRBJ2-1; TRBD2 matches at 9 bases. Unmatched junction bases numbered 3, after V lost 1 base and J lost 2 bases. This CDR3 comprises 16 residues. Germline values: CDR1 SEHNR, CDR2 FQNEAQ (reference sequence). Here the CDR3 reads CASSLGRGGPYNEQFF. CDR3 DNA sequence: TGTGCCAGCAGCTTAGGGCGGGGGGGGCCCTACAATGAGCAGTTCTTC. Drawing the rest from reference TRBV7-9 and TRBJ2-1, the complete variable domain is DTGVSQNPRHKITKRGQNVTFRCDPISEHNRLYWYRQTLGQGPEFLTYFQNEAQLEKSRLLSDRFSAERPKGSFSTLEIQRTEQGDSAMYLCASSLGRGGPYNEQFFGPGTRLTVL.

The chain couples TRBV9 to TRBJ2-5; D is possibly TRBD1 (6 bases). The CDR3 sequence is 17 residues long. Germline lookup yields CDR1 SGDLS and CDR2 YYNGEE. V was pared by 0 bases and J by 0 bases, with 15 bases between. This CDR3 is CASSVEPHTGYQETQYF. CDR3 nucleotides: TGTGCCAGCAGCGTAGAGCCCCACACAGGGTACCAAGAGACCCAGTACTTC. Looking up the rest from reference TRBV9 and TRBJ2-5 gives the full variable domain: DSGVTQTPKHLITATGQRVTLRCSPRSGDLSVYWYQQSLDQGLQFLIQYYNGEERAKGNILERFSAQQFPDLHSELNLSSLELGDSALYFCASSVEPHTGYQETQYFGPGTRLLVL.

The chain couples TRBV3-1 (or the pseudogene TRBV3-2) to TRBJ2-5, with D perhaps TRBD1 (5 bases). V dropped 1 base and J dropped 4 bases, with 13 bases sitting between them. Germline V CDR1 and CDR2: LGHDT, YNNKEL (reference sequence). The CDR3 runs 15 residues. The CDR3, as DNA: TGTGCCAGCAGCCAAGTCCCGATTGGGGCAGAGACCCAGTACTTC. This encodes CASSQVPIGAETQYF.

The chain uses TRBV7-6 and TRBJ1-4; D is possibly TRBD1 (6 bases). The CDR3 totals 15 residues. Between the trimmed V and J ends, which lost 2 bases and 4 bases, there was a span of 11 bases. Per the germline V gene, CDR1 is SGHVS and CDR2 is FNYEAQ. The CDR3 reads CASSLQDRLNEKLFF. The CDR3 nucleotides read TGTGCCAGCAGCTTACAGGACAGACTTAATGAAAAACTGTTTTTT.

V is TRBV28 and J is TRBJ1-2; D perhaps matches TRBD1 (6 bases). This CDR3 region has 14 residues. V was cut by 7 bases and J by 8 bases, with 20 bases left in between. The germline V gene has CDR1 MDHEN and CDR2 SYDVKM. The CDR3 loop reads CASTEGVQMVGYTF. The CDR3 region has the DNA TGTGCCAGCACCGAGGGGGTTCAGATGGTGGGCTACACCTTC.

The CDR3 spells CASSQGDGSQYF. In DNA form, the CDR3 reads TGTGCCAGCAGCCAGGGAGACGGTTCGCAGTACTTC. This sequence joins TRBV14 and TRBJ2-7, with a tentative D call TRBD2 (5 bases). CDR3 size: 12 residues. Germline lookup yields CDR1 SGHDN and CDR2 FVKESK. Between the trimmed V and J ends, which lost 3 bases and 9 bases, there was a span of 12 bases.

The chain combines TRBV30 with TRBJ2-6; the D gene is possibly TRBD2 (5 bases). The CDR3 is made up of 16 amino acids. Germline CDR1 and CDR2: GTSNPN and SVGIG (reference sequence). V lost 0 bases and J 2 bases, leaving 11 bases between the germline ends. The CDR3 region is CAWSVLRAAGANVLTF. The CDR3 DNA sequence: TGTGCCTGGAGTGTACTGAGGGCCGCTGGGGCCAACGTCCTGACTTTC. The entire variable domain, with the rest obtained from reference TRBV30 and TRBJ2-6, is as follows: SQTIHQWPATLVQPVGSPLSLECTVEGTSNPNLYWYRQAAGRGLQLLFYSVGIGQISSEVPQNLSASRPQDRQFILSSKKLLLSDSGFYLCAWSVLRAAGANVLTFGAGSRLTVL.

V is TRBV10-3 and J is TRBJ2-1, with TRBD1 identical over 9 bases. This CDR3 spans 14 amino acids. The junction had 2 bases not matched to a gene; V was cut back by 6 bases and J by 2 bases. CDR1 is ENHRY and CDR2 is SYGVKD in the germline V gene. The CDR3 nucleotides read TGTGCCATCAGGGGACAGGGCGCCTACAATGAGCAGTTCTTC. It specifies CAIRGQGAYNEQFF.